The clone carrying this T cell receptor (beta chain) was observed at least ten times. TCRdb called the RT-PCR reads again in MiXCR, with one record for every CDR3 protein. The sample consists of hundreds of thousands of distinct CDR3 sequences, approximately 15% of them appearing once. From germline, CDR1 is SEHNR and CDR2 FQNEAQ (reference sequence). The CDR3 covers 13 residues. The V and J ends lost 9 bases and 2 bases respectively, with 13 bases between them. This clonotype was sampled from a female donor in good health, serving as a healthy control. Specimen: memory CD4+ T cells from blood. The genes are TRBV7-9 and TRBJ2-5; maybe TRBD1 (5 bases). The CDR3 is CASTTGYQETQYF. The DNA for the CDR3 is TGTGCCAGTACCACAGGCTATCAAGAGACCCAGTACTTC.